Following are 15 T cell receptor beta chains from one sample sequenced in a study of blood T cell repertoires in COVID-19 (dated by TCRdb to the early 2020s). The library was produced with the immunoSEQ multiplex PCR assay. Imported from immuneACCESS, the table was reduced by TCRdb to in-frame sequences with V and J called. These copies leave out some clones; in studies compared against another copy, an unresolved V gene accounts for under half, and the cause of the remainder is not known. In this sample the table shows fewer than 250,000 clones, approximately 86% of which occur a single time. The top ten hold around 25% of the sample. Sequences were obtained from PBMCs or T cells enriched from blood (not recorded which). These TCRs come from a woman in her forties in a cohort exposed to, infected with or recovered from COVID-19 (not recorded which).

The DNA of the CDR3 is TGTGCCAGCAAACGGGGTACAGATACGCAGTATTTT. Protein sequence: CASKRGTDTQYF. The chain recombines TRBV11-3 with TRBJ2-3; D is possibly TRBD2 (5 bases). Per germline, CDR1 SGHNT and CDR2 YENEEA. The V end lost 7 bases, the J end lost 3 bases, and 8 bases lay between the germline ends. The CDR3 is 12 residues long.

This rearrangement joins TRBV2 to TRBJ2-7; 11 bases are shared with TRBD2. The CDR3 runs to 16 residues. The V gene's germline CDR1 is SNHLY and CDR2 FYNNEI. After removal of 6 bases from V and 0 bases from J, the junction contained 7 bases not matched to a gene. The CDR3 DNA reads TGTGCCAGCAGCGAGTTACTAGCGGGGGCCTCCTACGAGCAGTACTTC. Amino acids: CASSELLAGASYEQYF.

The DNA of the CDR3 is TGCGCCAGCAGCCTGGAGGGGCCCTCCTACGAGCAGTACTTC. Its protein is CASSLEGPSYEQYF. The rearrangement uses TRBV5-1 and TRBJ2-7, with D possibly TRBD2 on 6 matching bases. The CDR3 spans 14 residues. With 4 bases removed from V and 0 bases from J, the gap between germline ends came to 11 bases. Looked up from germline, CDR1 is SGHRS and CDR2 is YFSETQ.

This clone was observed a few times. This chain links TRBV19 with TRBJ1-1, with D hard to call. CDR1 is LNHDA and CDR2 is SQIVND in the germline V gene (reference sequence). This CDR3 contains 15 residues. Trimming stripped 3 bases from V and 1 base from J, with 12 bases between. CDR3: CASSMLRGRNTEAFF. The CDR3 coding sequence is TGTGCCAGTAGTATGTTGCGGGGTCGGAACACTGAAGCTTTCTTT.

V usage is TRBV28 and J usage is TRBJ2-4; D possibly corresponds to TRBD1 (6 bases). CDR3 length equals 13 residues. Germline V gives CDR1 MDHEN, CDR2 SYDVKM. Trimming took off 4 bases at V and 7 bases at J, with 11 bases between the two ends. CDR3 amino acids: CASSYPGENIQYF. For the CDR3, the DNA is TGTGCCAGCAGTTATCCAGGGGAGAACATTCAGTACTTC.

The V call is TRBV5-1, the J call TRBJ2-5; no firm D call. This CDR3 contains 13 residues. The V end lost 2 bases, the J end lost 5 bases, and 10 bases lay between the germline ends. Germline V gene lookup returns CDR1 SGHRS and CDR2 YFSETQ. The CDR3: CASSFLLLETQYF. CDR3 nucleotide sequence: TGCGCCAGCAGCTTTCTTCTGTTGGAGACCCAGTACTTC.

The V call is TRBV25-1, the J call TRBJ1-1; 7 nucleotides match TRBD1. This CDR3 is built from 15 residues. Losses at the gene ends were 8 bases for V and 3 bases for J; bases not matched to a gene: 12. Per the germline V gene, CDR1 is MGHDK and CDR2 is SYGVNS. CDR3 bases: TGTGCCAGCGGAGGCCCTAGACAGGGCCACACTGAAGCTTTCTTT. Translating gives CASGGPRQGHTEAFF.

This clone has a handful of counts. This chain connects TRBV11-2 to TRBJ1-1; the match to TRBD1 covers 10 bases. CDR3 length: 12 residues. The J segment lost 10 bases and the V segment lost 10 bases, leaving 9 bases of the junction unmatched. CDR1 is SGHAT and CDR2 is FQNNGV in the germline V gene. CDR3 sequence: CATGTGDRRAFF. The CDR3 region has the DNA TGTGCCACCGGGACAGGGGACCGGAGAGCTTTCTTT.

The J gene is TRBJ1-1, the V gene TRBV7-2; 7 bases agree with TRBD1. Trimming took 4 bases from V and 5 from J; bases not matched to a gene: 7. Germline V CDR1 and CDR2: SGHTA, FQGNSA. The CDR3 has 14 amino acids. This CDR3 is CASSSQQGRTEAFF. Written as DNA, the CDR3 is TGTGCCAGCAGCTCACAACAGGGGAGGACTGAAGCTTTCTTT.

The V gene is TRBV28, the J gene TRBJ1-2; 9 bases match TRBD1. V was pared by 4 bases and J by 5 bases, with 11 bases of the junction left unmatched. The CDR3 length is 16 residues. Looked up from germline, CDR1 is MDHEN and CDR2 is SYDVKM. The CDR3 reads CASSSPGTGTLYGYTF. The CDR3 nucleotides read TGTGCCAGCAGTTCCCCCGGGACAGGGACTCTATATGGCTACACCTTC.

This clone was detected only once. The chain employs TRBV28 and TRBJ2-1; D is unresolved. The V gene's germline CDR1 is MDHEN and CDR2 SYDVKM. The CDR3 has 12 amino acids. Trimming pared 5 bases from V and 8 bases from J, leaving 10 bases between. The CDR3 protein is CASSRVVYEQFF. In DNA, the CDR3 is TGTGCCAGCAGTCGCGTAGTCTATGAGCAGTTCTTC.

The V gene is TRBV5-4, the J gene TRBJ2-3; TRBD2 matches at 8 bases. The CDR3 sequence is 13 residues long. Unmatched junction bases numbered 2, after V lost 4 bases and J lost 4 bases. Germline CDR1 SGHNT, CDR2 YYREEE (reference sequence). CDR3 bases: TGTGCCAGCAGCCTGACTAGCGCAGATACGCAGTATTTT. Its protein product is CASSLTSADTQYF.

J is TRBJ2-7 and V is TRBV10-3, with D tentatively TRBD1 (5 bases). Germline CDR1 ENHRY, CDR2 SYGVKD. This CDR3 contains 13 residues. V gave up 8 bases and J gave up 3 bases, with 14 bases separating them. CDR3 nucleotides: TGTGCCATCTTGGACATTACTCTCTACGAGCAGTACTTC. As protein: CAILDITLYEQYF.

The chain carries TRBV19 and TRBJ1-2; TRBD1 aligns across 10 bases. The CDR3 sequence is 15 residues long. Germline CDR1 LNHDA, CDR2 SQIVND (reference sequence). V lost 5 bases to trimming and J lost 1 base; unmatched junction nucleotides: 4. CDR3 sequence (DNA): TGTGCCAGTAGTCCCCGGGACAGGGGTAACTATGGCTACACCTTC. Translation: CASSPRDRGNYGYTF.

J is TRBJ1-2 and V is TRBV6-5; TRBD1 agrees at 11 bases. The CDR3 is 15 amino acids. Losses at the gene ends were 6 bases for V and 4 bases for J; bases not matched to a gene: 7. CDR1 and CDR2 from the germline V gene are MNHEY and SVGAGI. The CDR3 bases are TGTGCCAGCAGAGCCGGACAGGGGGCTTCCTATGGCTACACCTTC. Protein sequence: CASRAGQGASYGYTF.